This TCR beta chain was captured in a study of OX40 agonist ivuxolimab in advanced cancers. Study-wide results and limits: The antigen specificity of the peripheral T cells (those that were expanded) was not determined.

The CDR3 extends over 14 amino acids. The V and J ends lost 1 base and 7 bases respectively, with 13 bases between them. The germline V gene encodes CDR1 MGHDK and CDR2 SYGVNS. Systemic immunosuppression or a history of autoimmune disease excluded patients. On this clone itself: Its antigen is still unknown.

Method: immunoSEQ multiplex PCR; TCRdb's copy keeps in-frame clones and lacks some. The sample includes about 42,000 clones, just over 85% of them seen just once. Here the sequenced sample was CD4+ or CD8+ T cells sorted from blood, taken in a trial of the OX40 agonist ivuxolimab. This chain uses TRBV25-1 with TRBJ1-2, with D possibly TRBD1 on 5 matching bases. The TCR sequence derives from an adult with an advanced solid tumor such as melanoma, head and neck, liver or kidney cancer. The CDR3 nucleotides read TGTGCCAGCAGTGAATGGGCCCTGGGGGGTGGCTACACCTTC. This codes for CASSEWALGGGYTF.